These 15 T cell receptor beta chains were sequenced from one sample in a study of cytomegalovirus exposure and HLA in healthy donors. 13 Jbeta primers and 60 Vbeta primers were used for the PCR. The assay was immunoSEQ multiplex PCR, and TCRdb's table has in-frame clones only and misses some. Of more than 95,000 clones detected, roughly 85% appear once; the ten largest clones hold 15% to 20%. The specimen sequenced was PBMCs. These receptor sequences come from a man between 18 and 35 years old in good health and CMV-seropositive.

This chain joins TRBV9 and TRBJ1-3, with D unclear. Germline V gene data show CDR1 as SGDLS and CDR2 as YYNGEE. The CDR3 loop spans 14 amino acids. Deletions cut 6 bases from V and 1 base from J, with 11 bases between. CDR3 loop: CASTLGDSGNTIYF. Here the CDR3 DNA reads TGTGCCAGCACCCTAGGCGATTCTGGAAACACCATATATTTT. Drawing the rest from reference TRBV9 and TRBJ1-3, the complete variable domain is DSGVTQTPKHLITATGQRVTLRCSPRSGDLSVYWYQQSLDQGLQFLIQYYNGEERAKGNILERFSAQQFPDLHSELNLSSLELGDSALYFCASTLGDSGNTIYFGEGSWLTVV.

Concerning this clone: The DNA is omitted, as the CDR3 cannot be located on it reliably, and the CDR3 follows TCRdb's listing. The chain couples TRBV1 to TRBJ2-3; whether TRBD2, the table's D call, matches the DNA was not checked. TRBV1 is given as a pseudogene. The CDR3 spans 15 residues, counting both ends. The CDR3 spells CTSSQVASGTDTQYF.

The chain couples TRBV5-4 to TRBJ2-5, with 11 bases aligning to TRBD2. Germline V gene data show CDR1 as SGHNT and CDR2 as YYREEE (reference sequence). Trimming at V came to 0 bases and at J to 5 bases, leaving 6 bases not matched to a gene. The CDR3 contains 16 residues. DNA for the CDR3: TGTGCCAGCAGCTTGGGACTAGCGGGGCTCGGCGAGACCCAGTACTTC. It yields the protein CASSLGLAGLGETQYF.

The gene calls are TRBV7-2 and TRBJ1-6, with no clear D. The V end was cut by 0 bases, the J end by 7 bases, with 7 bases between. The CDR3 spans 14 residues. Germline V gene data show CDR1 as SGHTA and CDR2 as FQGNSA. The CDR3 protein is CASSLAAVNSPLHF. CDR3 nucleotide sequence: TGTGCCAGCAGCTTAGCGGCTGTAAATTCACCCCTCCACTTT.

V usage is TRBV30 and J usage is TRBJ1-2; 8 bases are a match to TRBD1. The CDR3 has 13 amino acids. Germline V gene lookup returns CDR1 GTSNPN and CDR2 SVGIG (reference sequence). Trimming at V came to 7 bases and at J to 4 bases, leaving 8 bases not matched to a gene. The CDR3 nucleotides read TGTGCCTCGGACAGGGTCGAGAGCTATGGCTACACCTTC. Protein sequence: CASDRVESYGYTF.

The rearrangement uses TRBV4-1 and TRBJ1-1, with D perhaps matching TRBD1 (5 bases). The CDR3 runs 14 residues. V was shortened by 1 base and J by 3 bases, with 9 bases between the two germline ends. Germline lookup yields CDR1 MGHRA and CDR2 YSYEKL. The CDR3 DNA follows: TGCGCCAGCAGCCAAGTAGGGGCTCACACTGAAGCTTTCTTT. It specifies CASSQVGAHTEAFF.

The rearrangement joins TRBV27 to TRBJ2-7, with TRBD1 matching over 8 bases. Trimming at V came to 2 bases and at J to 7 bases, leaving 4 bases not matched to a gene. The CDR3 sequence is 13 residues long. Germline CDR1 MNHEY, CDR2 SMNVEV (reference sequence). In nucleotides, the CDR3 is TGTGCCAGCAGTTTACGGGACAGGTGGGAGCAGTACTTC. This gives the protein CASSLRDRWEQYF.

This clone was detected only a few times. The chain joins TRBV2 to TRBJ1-2, with D maybe TRBD1 (5 bases). The CDR3 extends over 13 amino acids. Germline V lookup: CDR1 SNHLY, CDR2 FYNNEI. V lost 3 bases, J lost 6 bases, and 11 bases lay in between. CDR3 region: CASSDNPGDGYTF. The CDR3 region has the DNA TGTGCCAGCAGTGATAATCCGGGGGATGGCTACACCTTC. The full variable domain, rest sourced from reference TRBV2 and TRBJ1-2, is EPEVTQTPSHQVTQMGQEVILRCVPISNHLYFYWYRQILGQKVEFLVSFYNNEISEKSEIFDDQFSVERPDGSNFTLKIRSTKLEDSAMYFCASSDNPGDGYTFGSGTRLTVV.

V gene TRBV6-6 combines with J gene TRBJ2-3; 8 bases align to TRBD2. From germline, CDR1 is MNHNY and CDR2 SVGAGI (reference sequence). J lost 1 base, V lost 2 bases, and 5 bases had no gene match. There are 16 residues in the CDR3. The CDR3 DNA reads TGTGCCAGCAGTTACCGATCGGGGGGGGGCACAGATACGCAGTATTTT. Its translation is CASSYRSGGGTDTQYF.

The rearrangement links TRBV2 to TRBJ2-7; TRBD2 matches at 9 bases. The germline V gene has CDR1 SNHLY and CDR2 FYNNEI. The CDR3 has 14 residues. V lost 6 bases to trimming and J lost 5 bases; unmatched junction nucleotides: 8. CDR3 sequence (DNA): TGTGCCAGCAGCGGTAGCGGGGGATGGAACGAGCAGTACTTC. Translating it yields CASSGSGGWNEQYF. The complete variable domain, with remaining parts taken from reference TRBV2 and TRBJ2-7, reads EPEVTQTPSHQVTQMGQEVILRCVPISNHLYFYWYRQILGQKVEFLVSFYNNEISEKSEIFDDQFSVERPDGSNFTLKIRSTKLEDSAMYFCASSGSGGWNEQYFGPGTRLTVT.

The rearrangement uses TRBV5-1 and TRBJ1-6; 7 bases are shared with TRBD1. Germline V gene data show CDR1 as SGHRS and CDR2 as YFSETQ. The CDR3 loop spans 16 amino acids. V lost 5 bases and J lost 11; bases outside the gene matches: 16. CDR3 sequence reads: CASRFRPGQLDTPLHF. CDR3 nucleotide sequence: TGCGCCAGCAGGTTTAGACCGGGACAGCTAGATACACCCCTCCACTTT. Full variable domain (outside the CDR3, taken from reference TRBV5-1 and TRBJ1-6): KAGVTQTPRYLIKTRGQQVTLSCSPISGHRSVSWYQQTPGQGLQFLFEYFSETQRNKGNFPGRFSGRQFSNSRSEMNVSTLELGDSALYLCASRFRPGQLDTPLHFGNGTRLTVT.

The chain has TRBV15 and TRBJ1-1; D not resolved. Per germline, CDR1 LNHNV and CDR2 YYDKDF (reference sequence). V dropped 1 base and J dropped 4 bases, with 13 bases sitting between them. This CDR3 spans 15 amino acids. The chain's CDR3 is CATSRVGLSGTEAFF. CDR3 sequence (DNA): TGTGCCACCAGCAGAGTAGGCCTAAGCGGCACTGAAGCTTTCTTT.

The rearrangement links TRBV4-1 to TRBJ2-3, with 8 nucleotides matching TRBD2. CDR3 size: 17 residues. Trimming cost V 0 bases and J 2 bases; bases outside gene matches: 7. CDR1 and CDR2 from the germline V gene are MGHRA and YSYEKL. CDR3 sequence reads: CASSQEGLAGITDTQYF. CDR3 in DNA: TGCGCCAGCAGCCAAGAAGGTCTAGCGGGTATCACAGATACGCAGTATTTT.

This clone was recorded once. V is TRBV6-5 and J is TRBJ1-5; D gene ambiguous. The ends were cut back, 2 bases at V and 6 bases at J, with 8 bases in the middle. CDR1 MNHEY and CDR2 SVGAGI come from the germline V gene. CDR3 length: 13 residues. The CDR3 reads CASSYASGQPQHF. The CDR3 nucleotides read TGTGCCAGCAGTTACGCCTCGGGTCAGCCCCAGCATTTT.

The chain combines TRBV7-9 with TRBJ2-3, with D maybe TRBD2 (7 bases). Trimming cost V 4 bases and J 2 bases, with 22 bases left between them. Germline lookup yields CDR1 SEHNR and CDR2 FQNEAQ (reference sequence). This CDR3 has 18 amino acids. CDR3 DNA sequence: TGTGCCAGCAGCTCGGGGGGCACGGGCACCCAGGACACAGATACGCAGTATTTT. Translated, it gives CASSSGGTGTQDTDTQYF. Variable domain in full (rest from reference TRBV7-9 and TRBJ2-3): DTGVSQNPRHKITKRGQNVTFRCDPISEHNRLYWYRQTLGQGPEFLTYFQNEAQLEKSRLLSDRFSAERPKGSFSTLEIQRTEQGDSAMYLCASSSGGTGTQDTDTQYFGPGTRLTVL.